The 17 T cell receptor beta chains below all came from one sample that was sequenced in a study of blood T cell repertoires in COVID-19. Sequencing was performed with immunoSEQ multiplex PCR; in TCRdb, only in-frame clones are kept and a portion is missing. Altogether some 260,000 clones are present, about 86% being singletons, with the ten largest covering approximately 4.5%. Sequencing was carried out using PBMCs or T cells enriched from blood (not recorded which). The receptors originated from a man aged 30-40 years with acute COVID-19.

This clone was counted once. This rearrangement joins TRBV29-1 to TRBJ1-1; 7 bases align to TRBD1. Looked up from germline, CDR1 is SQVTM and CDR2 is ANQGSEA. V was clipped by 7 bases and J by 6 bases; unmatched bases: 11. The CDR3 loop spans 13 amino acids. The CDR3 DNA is TGCAGCGCTGGCGGGGGGACAGTGGCTGAAGCTTTCTTT. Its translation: CSAGGGTVAEAFF.

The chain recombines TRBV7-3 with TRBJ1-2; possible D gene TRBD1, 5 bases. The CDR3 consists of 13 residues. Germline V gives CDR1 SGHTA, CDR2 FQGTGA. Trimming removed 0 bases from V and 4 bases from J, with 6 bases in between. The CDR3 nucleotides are TGTGCCAGCAGCTTAACAGGGGCCTATGGCTACACCTTC. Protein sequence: CASSLTGAYGYTF.

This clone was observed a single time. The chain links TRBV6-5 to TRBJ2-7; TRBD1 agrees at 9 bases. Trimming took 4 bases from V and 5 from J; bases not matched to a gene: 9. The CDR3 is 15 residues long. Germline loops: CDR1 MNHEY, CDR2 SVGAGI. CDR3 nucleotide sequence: TGTGCCAGCAGTTTAACCCGGACAGGGGTCCACGAGCAGTACGTC. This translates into CASSLTRTGVHEQYV.

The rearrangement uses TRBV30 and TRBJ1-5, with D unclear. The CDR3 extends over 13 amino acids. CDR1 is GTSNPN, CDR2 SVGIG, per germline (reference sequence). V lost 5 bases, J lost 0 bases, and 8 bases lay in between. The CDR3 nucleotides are TGTGCCTGGGGGGAGTATAGCAATCAGCCCCAGCATTTT. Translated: CAWGEYSNQPQHF.

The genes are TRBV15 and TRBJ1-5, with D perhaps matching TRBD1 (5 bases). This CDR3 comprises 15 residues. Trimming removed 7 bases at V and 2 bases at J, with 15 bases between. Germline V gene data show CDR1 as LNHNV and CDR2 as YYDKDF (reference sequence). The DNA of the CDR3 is TGTGCCACCACCCGGGACTCAGGTCGCAATCAGCCCCAGCATTTT. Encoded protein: CATTRDSGRNQPQHF.

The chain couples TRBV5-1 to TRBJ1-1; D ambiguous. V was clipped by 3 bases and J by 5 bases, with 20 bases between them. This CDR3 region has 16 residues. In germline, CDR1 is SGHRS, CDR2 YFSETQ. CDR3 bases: TGCGCCAGCAGCTCGGGCCCAGCAGGCCCGGGGACTGAAGCTTTCTTT. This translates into CASSSGPAGPGTEAFF.

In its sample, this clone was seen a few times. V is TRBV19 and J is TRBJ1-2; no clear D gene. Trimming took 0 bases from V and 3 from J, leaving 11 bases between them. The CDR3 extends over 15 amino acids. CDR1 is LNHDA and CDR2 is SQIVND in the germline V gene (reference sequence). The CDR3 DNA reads TGTGCCAGTAGTATAGAGACCGGGAGGGACTATGGCTACACCTTC. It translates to CASSIETGRDYGYTF.

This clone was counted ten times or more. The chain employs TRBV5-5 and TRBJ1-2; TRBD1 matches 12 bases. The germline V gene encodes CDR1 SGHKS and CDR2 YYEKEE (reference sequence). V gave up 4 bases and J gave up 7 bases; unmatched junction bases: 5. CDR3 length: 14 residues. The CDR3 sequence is CASSRGQGALGYTF. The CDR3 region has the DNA TGTGCCAGCAGCAGGGGACAGGGGGCCCTTGGCTACACCTTC.

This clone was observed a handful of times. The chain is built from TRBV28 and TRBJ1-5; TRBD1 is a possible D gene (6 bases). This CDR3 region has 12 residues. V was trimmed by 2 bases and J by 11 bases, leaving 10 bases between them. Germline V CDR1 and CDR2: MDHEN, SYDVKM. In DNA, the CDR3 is TGTGCCAGCAGTTTACGGGGGGGCACCCAGCATTTT. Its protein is CASSLRGGTQHF.

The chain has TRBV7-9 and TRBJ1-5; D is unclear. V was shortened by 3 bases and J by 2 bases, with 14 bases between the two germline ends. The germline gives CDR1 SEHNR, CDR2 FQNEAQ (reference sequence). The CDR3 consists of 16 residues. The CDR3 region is CASSFSVLVGNQPQHF. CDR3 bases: TGTGCCAGCAGCTTCTCGGTCCTGGTAGGCAATCAGCCCCAGCATTTT.

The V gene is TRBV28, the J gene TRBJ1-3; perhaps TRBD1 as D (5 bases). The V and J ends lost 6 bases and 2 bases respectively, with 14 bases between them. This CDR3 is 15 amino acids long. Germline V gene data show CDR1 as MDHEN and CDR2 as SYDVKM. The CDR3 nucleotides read TGTGCCAGCAGCCAAGGTGGCAGGGCTGGAAACACCATATATTTT. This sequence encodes CASSQGGRAGNTIYF.

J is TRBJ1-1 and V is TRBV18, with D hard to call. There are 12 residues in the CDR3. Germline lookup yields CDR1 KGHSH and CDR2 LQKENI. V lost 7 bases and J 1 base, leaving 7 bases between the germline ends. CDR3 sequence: CASLNRNTEAFF. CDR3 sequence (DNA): TGTGCCAGCTTAAATCGGAACACTGAAGCTTTCTTT.

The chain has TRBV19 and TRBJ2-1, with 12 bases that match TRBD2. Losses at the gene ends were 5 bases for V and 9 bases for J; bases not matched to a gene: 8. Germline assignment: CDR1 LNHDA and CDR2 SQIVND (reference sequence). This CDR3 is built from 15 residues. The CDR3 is CASSPSSGGAFEQFF. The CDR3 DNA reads TGTGCCAGTAGTCCATCTAGCGGGGGGGCCTTTGAGCAGTTCTTC.

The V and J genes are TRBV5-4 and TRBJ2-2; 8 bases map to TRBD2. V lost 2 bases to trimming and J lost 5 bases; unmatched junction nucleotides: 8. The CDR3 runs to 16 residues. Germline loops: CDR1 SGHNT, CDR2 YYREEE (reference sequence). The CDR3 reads CASSFPGLGGTGELFF. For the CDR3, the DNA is TGTGCCAGCAGCTTCCCGGGACTAGGGGGGACCGGGGAGCTGTTTTTT.

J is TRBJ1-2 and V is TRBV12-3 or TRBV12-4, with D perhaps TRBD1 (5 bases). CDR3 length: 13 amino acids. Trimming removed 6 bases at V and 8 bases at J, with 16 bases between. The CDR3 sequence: CASSSQGLGGYTF. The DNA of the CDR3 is TGTGCCAGCAGCTCCCAGGGATTAGGGGGCTACACCTTC.

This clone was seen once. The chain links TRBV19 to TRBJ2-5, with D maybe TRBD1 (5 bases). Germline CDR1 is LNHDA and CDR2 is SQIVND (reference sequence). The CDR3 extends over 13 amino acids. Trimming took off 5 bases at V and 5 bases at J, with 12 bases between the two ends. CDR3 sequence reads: CASSEGVRETQYF. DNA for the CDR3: TGTGCCAGTAGTGAAGGGGTCAGGGAGACCCAGTACTTC.

The CDR3 sequence: CASTWGINQPQHF. The CDR3 nucleotides are TGTGCCAGCACTTGGGGCATTAATCAGCCCCAGCATTTT. The chain has TRBV28 and TRBJ1-5; tentative D call: TRBD1 (5 bases). The germline CDR1 and CDR2 sequences are MDHEN and SYDVKM. V gave up 7 bases and J gave up 4 bases, with 11 bases separating them. CDR3 length: 13 residues.